The clone carrying this TCR beta chain was detected ten times or more. What it binds is not known. The sample originates from a study of T-cell reconstitution after alpha-beta-depleted transplantation in children. Preparation of the TCRbeta library was carried out with unique molecular identifiers. TCRdb re-derived calls from the PCR reads in MiXCR, one entry per CDR3 protein. The data hold around 300,000 distinct CDR3 sequences, with 9.5% to 13% observed a single time. The study, taken as a whole, reports: Several patients had high TCRbeta diversity at day 60; it came from surviving recipient T cells and thymic progenitors. It was reported that alpha-beta T cells came from several hundred expanded graft clones (about two months after transplant). T-cell counts and diversity at one year following transplant were attributed mainly to newly produced T cells.

The material sequenced was peripheral blood, taken 180 days after TCRalphabeta/CD19-depleted stem cell transplant. The origin of this receptor is a male patient aged 2 to 9 who had a stem cell transplant for chronic granulomatous disease, so the T cells may come from the graft donor.

The CDR3 DNA follows: TGCGCCAGCAGCGGGGCGCAGGGCGGGGAGCTGTTTTTT. Protein: CASSGAQGGELFF. This chain joins TRBV5-1 and TRBJ2-2, with D possibly being TRBD1 (5 bases). V was trimmed by 4 bases and J by 7 bases, leaving 11 bases between them. CDR3 length equals 13 residues. Germline V gives CDR1 SGHRS, CDR2 YFSETQ.